This TCR beta chain was captured by sequencing in a study of vaccination effects on CD4 cells after COVID-19. Overall study: The median interval between the second dose and post-vaccine sampling was 72 days. Study-wide findings and caveats: Convalescent patients numbered few in the study; early post-infection timepoints were missing entirely.

Following culture for ten to eleven days, CD4+ T cells were isolated. The person had PCR-confirmed SARS-CoV-2 infection between March and December 2020. It was two doses of either the BNT162b2 or mRNA-1273 vaccine that participants received. This clone was picked up a small number of times. Its antigen is unknown. The assay was immunoSEQ multiplex PCR, and TCRdb's table has in-frame clones only and misses some. This table has 45,000 to 55,000 clones, about 74% appearing once. Per germline, CDR1 SGHTA and CDR2 FQGTGA. Deletions cut 2 bases from V and 5 bases from J, with 7 bases between. CDR3 length: 13 amino acids.

The source is a human donor who had a prior SARS-CoV-2 infection. The chain uses TRBV7-3 and TRBJ2-1; D is perhaps TRBD1 (5 bases). The sequencing used CD4+ T cells from PBMCs cultured without peptide, collected after COVID-19 vaccination. The CDR3 protein is CASSLGADNEQFF. The DNA of the CDR3 is TGTGCCAGCAGCTTAGGGGCCGACAATGAGCAGTTCTTC.